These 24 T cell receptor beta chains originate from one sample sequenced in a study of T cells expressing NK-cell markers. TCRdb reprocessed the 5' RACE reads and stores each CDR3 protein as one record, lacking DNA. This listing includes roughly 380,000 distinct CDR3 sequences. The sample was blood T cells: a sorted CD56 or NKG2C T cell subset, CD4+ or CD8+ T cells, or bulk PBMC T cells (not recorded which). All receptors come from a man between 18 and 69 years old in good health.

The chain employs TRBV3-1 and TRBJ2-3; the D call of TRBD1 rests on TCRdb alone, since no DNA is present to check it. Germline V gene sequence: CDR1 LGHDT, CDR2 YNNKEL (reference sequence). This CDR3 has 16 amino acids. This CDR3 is CASSPGPWDKTDTQYF.

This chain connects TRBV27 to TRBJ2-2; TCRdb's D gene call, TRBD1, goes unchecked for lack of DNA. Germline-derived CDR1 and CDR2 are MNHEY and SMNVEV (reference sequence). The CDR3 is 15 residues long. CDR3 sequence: CASRDRGSNTGELFF.

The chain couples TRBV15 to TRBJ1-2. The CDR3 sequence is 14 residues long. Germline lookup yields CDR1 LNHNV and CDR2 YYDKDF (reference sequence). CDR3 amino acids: CATSRGTTNYGYTF.

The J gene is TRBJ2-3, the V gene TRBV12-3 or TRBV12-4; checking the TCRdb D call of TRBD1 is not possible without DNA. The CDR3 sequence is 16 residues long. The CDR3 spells CASNSKDGGGTDTQYF.

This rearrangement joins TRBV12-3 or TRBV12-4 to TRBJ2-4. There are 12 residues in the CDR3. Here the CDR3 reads CASSFAGHIQYF.

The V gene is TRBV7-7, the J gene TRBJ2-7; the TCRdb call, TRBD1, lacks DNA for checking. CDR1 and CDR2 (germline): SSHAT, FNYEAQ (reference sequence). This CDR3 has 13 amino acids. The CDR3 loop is CASSQGTVDEQYF.

The CDR3 sequence: CSASSSGETQYF. The genes are TRBV20-1 and TRBJ2-5; the TCRdb D gene call, TRBD2, has no DNA to confirm it. CDR1 is DFQATT and CDR2 is SNEGSKA in the germline V gene (reference sequence). This CDR3 is 12 amino acids long.

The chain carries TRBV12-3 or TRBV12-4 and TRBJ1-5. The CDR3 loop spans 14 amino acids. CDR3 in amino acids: CASSVRYSNQPQHF.

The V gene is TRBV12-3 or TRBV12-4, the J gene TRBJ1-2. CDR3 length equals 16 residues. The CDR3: CASSLEGKRLRYGYTF.

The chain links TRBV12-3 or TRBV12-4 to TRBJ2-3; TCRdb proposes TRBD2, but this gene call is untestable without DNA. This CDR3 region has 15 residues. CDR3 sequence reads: CASSFGGAGGDTQYF.

CDR3 residues: CASSLGVQSTEAFF. The J gene is TRBJ1-1, the V gene TRBV5-1. The CDR3 is 14 residues long. Germline V gene sequence: CDR1 SGHRS, CDR2 YFSETQ.

CDR3 sequence reads: CASSPRGIYSNQPQHF. V gene TRBV7-2 combines with J gene TRBJ1-5; the TRBD1 assignment by TCRdb is unverifiable without DNA. The CDR3 has 16 residues. Germline values: CDR1 SGHTA, CDR2 FQGNSA.

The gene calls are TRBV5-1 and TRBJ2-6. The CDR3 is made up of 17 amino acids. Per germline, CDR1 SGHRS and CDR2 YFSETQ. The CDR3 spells CASSFFAAASGANVLTF.

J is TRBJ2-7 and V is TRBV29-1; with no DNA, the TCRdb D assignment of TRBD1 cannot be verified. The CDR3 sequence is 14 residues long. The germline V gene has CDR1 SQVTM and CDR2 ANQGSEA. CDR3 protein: CSVDRATGAGEQYF.

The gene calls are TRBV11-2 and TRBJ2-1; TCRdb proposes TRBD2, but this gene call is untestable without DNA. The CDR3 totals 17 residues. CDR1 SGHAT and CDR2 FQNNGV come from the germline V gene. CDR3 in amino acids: CASSLVSGGATYNEQFF.

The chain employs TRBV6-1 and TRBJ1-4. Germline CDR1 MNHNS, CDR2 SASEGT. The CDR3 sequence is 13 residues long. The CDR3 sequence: CASIAGNNEKLFF.

The chain's CDR3 is CASSPDNYNEQFF. The rearrangement joins TRBV6-1 to TRBJ2-1; TCRdb gives TRBD1 as the D gene, but with no DNA this cannot be confirmed. Germline V lookup: CDR1 MNHNS, CDR2 SASEGT. The CDR3 runs to 13 residues.

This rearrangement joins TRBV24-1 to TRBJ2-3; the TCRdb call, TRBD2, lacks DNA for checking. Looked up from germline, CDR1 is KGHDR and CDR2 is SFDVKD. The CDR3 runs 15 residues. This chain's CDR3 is CATSDPGLSTDTQYF.

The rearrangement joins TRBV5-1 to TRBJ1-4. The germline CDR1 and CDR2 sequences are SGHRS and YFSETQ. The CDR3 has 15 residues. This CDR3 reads CASSLAGQPIEKLFF.

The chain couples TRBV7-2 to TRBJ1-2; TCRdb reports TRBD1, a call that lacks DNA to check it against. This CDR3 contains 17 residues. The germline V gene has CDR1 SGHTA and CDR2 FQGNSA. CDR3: CASSLGGWTGISYGYTF.

CDR3 in amino acids: CATSRDSGTGGRKTQYF. This rearrangement joins TRBV15 to TRBJ2-5; the D gene TCRdb calls, TRBD1, cannot be checked with no DNA. This CDR3 has 17 residues. Germline CDR1 is LNHNV and CDR2 is YYDKDF (reference sequence).

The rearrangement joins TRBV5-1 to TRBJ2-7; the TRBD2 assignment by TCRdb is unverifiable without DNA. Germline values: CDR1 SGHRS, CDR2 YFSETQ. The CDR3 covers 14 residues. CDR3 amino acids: CASSQDGGEYEQYF.

CDR3: CASSQRGRQGLSSGNTIYF. The V call is TRBV11-2, the J call TRBJ1-3; TCRdb's assignment of TRBD1 cannot be checked, as there is no DNA. Looked up from germline, CDR1 is SGHAT and CDR2 is FQNNGV. The CDR3 length is 19 residues.

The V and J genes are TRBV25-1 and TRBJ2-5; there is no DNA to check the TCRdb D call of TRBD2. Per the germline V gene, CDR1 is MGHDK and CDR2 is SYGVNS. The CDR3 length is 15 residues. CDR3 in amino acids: CASSALDRDQETQYF. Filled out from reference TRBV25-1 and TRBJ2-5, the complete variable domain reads EADIYQTPRYLVIGTGKKITLECSQTMGHDKMYWYQQDPGMELHLIHYSYGVNSTEKGDLSSESTVSRIRTEHFPLTLESARPSHTSQYLCASSALDRDQETQYFGPGTRLLVL.